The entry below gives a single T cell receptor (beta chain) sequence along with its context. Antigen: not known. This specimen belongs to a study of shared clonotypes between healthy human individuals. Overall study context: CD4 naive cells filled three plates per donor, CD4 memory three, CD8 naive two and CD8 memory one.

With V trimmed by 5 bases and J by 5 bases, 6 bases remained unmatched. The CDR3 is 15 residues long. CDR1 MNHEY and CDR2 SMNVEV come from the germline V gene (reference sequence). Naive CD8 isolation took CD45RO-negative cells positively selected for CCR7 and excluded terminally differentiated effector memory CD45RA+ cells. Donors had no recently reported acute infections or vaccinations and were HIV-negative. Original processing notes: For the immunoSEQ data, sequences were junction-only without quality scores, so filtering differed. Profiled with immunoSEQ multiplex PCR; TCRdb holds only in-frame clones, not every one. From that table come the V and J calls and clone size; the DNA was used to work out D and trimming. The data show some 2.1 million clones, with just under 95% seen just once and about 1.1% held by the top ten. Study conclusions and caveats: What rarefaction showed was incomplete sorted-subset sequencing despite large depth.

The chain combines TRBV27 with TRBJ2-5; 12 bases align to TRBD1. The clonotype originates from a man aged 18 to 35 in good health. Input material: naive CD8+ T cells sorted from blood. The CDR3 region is CASSGDRGRPETQYF. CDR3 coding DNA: TGTGCCAGCAGTGGGGACAGGGGGCGCCCTGAGACCCAGTACTTC.